The 23 T cell receptor beta chains below all came from one sample that was sequenced in a study of blood T cell repertoires in COVID-19. Some clones are missing from TCRdb's copy, which holds only in-frame ones; the method was immunoSEQ multiplex PCR. This table holds approximately 31,000 clones, more than 85% found once. What was sequenced was peripheral blood. The origin of the receptors is a man aged 55 to 69 with acute or convalescent COVID-19.

This chain links TRBV29-1 with TRBJ2-1, with D perhaps TRBD2 (6 bases). The CDR3 is 14 residues long. Germline V gives CDR1 SQVTM, CDR2 ANQGSEA. V was trimmed by 0 bases and J by 10 bases, leaving 16 bases between them. The CDR3 reads CSVEEGIRRVEQFF. CDR3 DNA: TGCAGCGTTGAAGAGGGTATTCGGAGGGTCGAGCAGTTCTTC.

V and J are TRBV11-2 and TRBJ2-1, with a weak D call TRBD2 (5 bases). Germline CDR1 and CDR2: SGHAT and FQNNGV. The V and J ends lost 5 bases and 3 bases respectively, with 14 bases between them. CDR3 length: 15 amino acids. CDR3 sequence (DNA): TGTGCCAGCAGCGGAATTGAGGGAAGCTACAATGAGCAGTTCTTC. It translates to CASSGIEGSYNEQFF.

The chain employs TRBV19 and TRBJ2-5, with D possibly matching TRBD1 (5 bases). Germline V gene lookup returns CDR1 LNHDA and CDR2 SQIVND (reference sequence). Trimming took off 3 bases at V and 2 bases at J, with 7 bases between the two ends. The CDR3 is 13 residues long. CDR3 residues: CASSMTVQETQYF. The CDR3 region has the DNA TGTGCCAGTAGTATGACAGTGCAAGAGACCCAGTACTTC.

Here the CDR3 reads CASSLAFNEQFF. The CDR3, as DNA: TGTGCCAGCAGCTTGGCCTTTAATGAGCAGTTCTTC. J is TRBJ2-1 and V is TRBV7-9; D unclear. V gave up 3 bases and J gave up 7 bases, with 7 bases separating them. Germline CDR1 reads SEHNR; CDR2 reads FQNEAQ (reference sequence). This CDR3 contains 12 residues.

The rearrangement links TRBV7-8 to TRBJ1-5; the D gene is possibly TRBD1 (5 bases). The CDR3 runs to 13 residues. The germline CDR1 and CDR2 sequences are SGHVS and FQNEAQ. Trimming removed 5 bases at V and 7 bases at J, with 12 bases between. CDR3 amino acids: CASSHDRGQPQHF. The CDR3 nucleotides are TGTGCCAGCAGCCACGACCGGGGGCAGCCCCAGCATTTT.

The chain links TRBV4-3 to TRBJ1-1; TRBD1 matches at 8 bases. Looked up from germline, CDR1 is LGHNA and CDR2 is YSLEER. The CDR3 runs 16 residues. V gave up 2 bases and J gave up 4 bases; unmatched junction bases: 9. This CDR3 is CASSQQGAARFTEAFF. The CDR3 bases are TGCGCCAGCAGCCAACAGGGGGCCGCCCGATTCACTGAAGCTTTCTTT.

This chain connects TRBV5-1 to TRBJ2-5, with TRBD1 identical over 7 bases. The CDR3 is 14 amino acids. Per germline, CDR1 SGHRS and CDR2 YFSETQ. With 3 bases clipped from V and 3 bases from J, the junction kept 5 bases outside the gene matches. As DNA, the CDR3 is TGCGCCAGCAGCTCGGGGACAGTGGAAGAGACCCAGTACTTC. Its protein product is CASSSGTVEETQYF.

The chain has TRBV7-9 and TRBJ2-1; D is ambiguous. Trimming took off 5 bases at V and 5 bases at J, with 13 bases between the two ends. This CDR3 has 14 amino acids. Germline CDR1 is SEHNR and CDR2 is FQNEAQ (reference sequence). The CDR3 bases are TGTGCCAGCAGCCCCCGCGGCGTAAACAATGAGCAGTTCTTC. Its translation is CASSPRGVNNEQFF.

V gene TRBV27 combines with J gene TRBJ2-4; 15 bases fit TRBD2. Germline CDR1 is MNHEY and CDR2 is SMNVEV (reference sequence). The CDR3 length is 22 residues. V lost 1 base to trimming and J lost 1 base; unmatched junction nucleotides: 14. CDR3 amino acids: CASSLFFPAGTSGRMAKNIQYF. CDR3 coding DNA: TGTGCCAGCAGTTTATTCTTTCCCGCCGGGACTAGCGGGAGGATGGCCAAAAACATTCAGTACTTC.

V is TRBV6-5 and J is TRBJ1-5; 9 bases match TRBD1. V was pared by 5 bases and J by 7 bases, with 3 bases of the junction left unmatched. Germline lookup yields CDR1 MNHEY and CDR2 SVGAGI. The CDR3 runs 13 residues. CDR3 coding DNA: TGTGCCAGCAGTAAGACAGGGGGGCAGCCCCAGCATTTT. It yields the protein CASSKTGGQPQHF.

The CDR3 region has the DNA TGCAGCGTTGACGGTCCAGGGGGTGGCTATGGCTACACCTTC. Protein sequence: CSVDGPGGGYGYTF. J is TRBJ1-2 and V is TRBV29-1; 7 nucleotides align to TRBD1. The V gene's germline CDR1 is SQVTM and CDR2 ANQGSEA. This CDR3 region has 14 residues. Trimming took 3 bases from V and 4 from J; bases not matched to a gene: 8.

This rearrangement joins TRBV4-1 to TRBJ2-1; TRBD2 aligns across 14 bases. J lost 12 bases, V lost 1 base, and 5 bases had no gene match. The CDR3 totals 15 residues. CDR1 MGHRA and CDR2 YSYEKL come from the germline V gene. The CDR3 coding sequence is TGCGCCAGCAGCCAAGGACTAGCGGGAGGGCCGGGGCAGTTCTTC. Protein sequence: CASSQGLAGGPGQFF.

This chain connects TRBV4-1 to TRBJ1-2, with a weak D call TRBD1 (6 bases). V was clipped by 0 bases and J by 7 bases, with 12 bases between them. CDR3 size: 14 residues. Germline V gives CDR1 MGHRA, CDR2 YSYEKL. CDR3 sequence: CASSQEAVGGGYTF. CDR3 in DNA: TGCGCCAGCAGCCAAGAAGCGGTAGGGGGTGGCTACACCTTC.

V gene TRBV6-5 combines with J gene TRBJ2-3, with TRBD1 identical over 8 bases. V dropped 6 bases and J dropped 2; count of bases not matched to a gene: 7. The germline gives CDR1 MNHEY, CDR2 SVGAGI. This CDR3 is 15 amino acids long. The CDR3 loop is CASRKGQGNTDTQYF. DNA of the CDR3: TGTGCCAGCAGGAAAGGACAGGGAAACACAGATACGCAGTATTTT.

The V call is TRBV19, the J call TRBJ1-5; 7 bases are a match to TRBD1. The CDR3 covers 14 residues. The J segment lost 3 bases and the V segment lost 8 bases, leaving 7 bases of the junction unmatched. Germline CDR1 LNHDA, CDR2 SQIVND (reference sequence). The CDR3 DNA reads TGTGCCAGTGGCAAAGGGGGCGTCAATCAGCCCCAGCATTTT. Amino acids: CASGKGGVNQPQHF.

The chain is built from TRBV19 and TRBJ2-7; 7 bases are shared with TRBD1. Trimming cost V 3 bases and J 1 base; bases outside gene matches: 6. The CDR3 spans 15 residues. CDR1 and CDR2 from the germline V gene are LNHDA and SQIVND (reference sequence). The CDR3 reads CASSMRPGQSYEQYF. CDR3 nucleotides: TGTGCCAGTAGTATGCGTCCGGGACAGTCCTACGAGCAGTACTTC.

The chain carries TRBV7-2 and TRBJ2-2; TRBD2 agrees at 12 bases. Germline CDR1 is SGHTA and CDR2 is FQGNSA. The CDR3 spans 18 residues. V shed 1 base and J 6 bases; nucleotides not matched to a gene: 9. CDR3 DNA: TGTGCCAGCAGCTTAGGACTAGCGGGAGCCAGGGTGTCCGGGGAGCTGTTTTTT. Translating gives CASSLGLAGARVSGELFF.

The chain links TRBV24-1 to TRBJ2-3; 10 bases match TRBD2. CDR3 size: 13 residues. Trimming took 8 bases from V and 6 from J; bases not matched to a gene: 4. Germline CDR1 is KGHDR and CDR2 is SFDVKD. The DNA of the CDR3 is TGTGCCACCACTAGCGGGAGTGACGATACGCAGTATTTT. This translates into CATTSGSDDTQYF.

The chain recombines TRBV19 with TRBJ1-1, with unresolved D. Germline loops: CDR1 LNHDA, CDR2 SQIVND (reference sequence). Trimming pared 1 base from V and 1 base from J, leaving 13 bases between. This CDR3 comprises 16 residues. The DNA for the CDR3 is TGTGCCAGTAGTATAGCAGTCCGCAGGCAGAACACTGAAGCTTTCTTT. It specifies CASSIAVRRQNTEAFF.

The gene calls are TRBV9 and TRBJ2-4; TRBD2 might be the D (6 bases). Trimming removed 2 bases at V and 5 bases at J, with 14 bases between. Germline V gene lookup returns CDR1 SGDLS and CDR2 YYNGEE. There are 15 residues in the CDR3. CDR3 amino acids: CASSVGWRGQNIQYF. CDR3 DNA sequence: TGTGCCAGCAGCGTTGGGTGGAGGGGTCAAAACATTCAGTACTTC.

The CDR3 coding sequence is TGTGCCAGCAGCTTAGACGCAGGGATGGACACTGAAGCTTTCTTT. Translation gives CASSLDAGMDTEAFF. The chain has TRBV7-6 and TRBJ1-1, with D possibly matching TRBD1 (5 bases). The CDR3 runs to 15 residues. V was trimmed by 1 base and J by 3 bases, leaving 12 bases between them. The germline V gene has CDR1 SGHVS and CDR2 FNYEAQ.

The genes are TRBV9 and TRBJ2-3, with D perhaps matching TRBD1 (7 bases). Deletions cut 2 bases from V and 2 bases from J, with 21 bases between. CDR1 is SGDLS and CDR2 is YYNGEE in the germline V gene. The length of the CDR3 is 18 residues. The DNA for the CDR3 is TGTGCCAGCAGCGTTCCCTCGGAGGGACAGTTTCTCACAGATACGCAGTATTTT. It yields the protein CASSVPSEGQFLTDTQYF.

This chain links TRBV9 with TRBJ2-1; 10 positions match TRBD2. CDR3 length equals 15 residues. J lost 7 bases, V lost 4 bases, and 8 bases had no gene match. Germline values: CDR1 SGDLS, CDR2 YYNGEE. In nucleotides, the CDR3 is TGTGCCAGCAGCCCTCTAGCGGGAGCCGGGAATGAGCAGTTCTTC. Translation gives CASSPLAGAGNEQFF.